The 21 T cell receptor beta chains listed next were all sequenced from one sample in a study of control samples from healthy donors and cancer patients. Data came from immunoSEQ multiplex PCR; TCRdb stores just in-frame clones and leaves some out. This table holds some 410,000 clones, approximately 90% found once. The sample was PBMCs. The source is a man in his forties with head and neck cancer.

The J gene is TRBJ1-1, the V gene TRBV4-1; D is perhaps TRBD1 (5 bases). The CDR3 spans 13 residues. V shed 8 bases and J shed 2 bases, with 12 bases lying between them. From germline, CDR1 is MGHRA and CDR2 YSYEKL. The CDR3 DNA follows: TGCGCCAGCCGCAGGAGGGGTAACACTGAAGCTTTCTTT. This codes for CASRRRGNTEAFF.

The chain uses TRBV5-6 and TRBJ2-2; D remains ambiguous. The CDR3 has 17 residues. V gave up 0 bases and J gave up 4 bases, with 16 bases separating them. The germline CDR1 and CDR2 sequences are SGHDT and YYEEEE. The DNA for the CDR3 is TGTGCCAGCAGCTTGGCTACTACCCACGGCGGCACCGGGGAGCTGTTTTTT. It specifies CASSLATTHGGTGELFF.

The V gene is TRBV5-6, the J gene TRBJ1-2, with a possible D match to TRBD1 (5 bases). Trimming took 6 bases from V and 4 from J, leaving 19 bases between them. The length of the CDR3 is 15 residues. CDR1 SGHDT and CDR2 YYEEEE come from the germline V gene. CDR3 amino acids: CASTASGQAVYGYTF. CDR3 bases: TGTGCCAGCACCGCCTCGGGGCAGGCAGTCTATGGCTACACCTTC.

The rearrangement joins TRBV20-1 to TRBJ1-1; no firm D call. V lost 3 bases and J lost 10, with 9 bases in between. Germline V gives CDR1 DFQATT, CDR2 SNEGSKA (reference sequence). CDR3 length: 10 amino acids. Here the CDR3 reads CSARWTSAFF. The CDR3, as DNA: TGCAGTGCTAGGTGGACCTCAGCTTTCTTT.

This clone was picked up one time. The CDR3 sequence is CASSPQGGTQYF. The CDR3 bases are TGTGCCAGCAGCCCCCAAGGTGGGACCCAGTACTTC. V usage is TRBV7-2 and J usage is TRBJ2-5; D is undetermined. Trimming left V 5 bases short and J 7 bases short, with 11 bases between. The V gene's germline CDR1 is SGHTA and CDR2 FQGNSA. CDR3 length: 12 amino acids.

CDR3 in amino acids: CASSVTGATTSGLSYGYTF. CDR3 DNA sequence: TGTGCCAGCAGTGTGACAGGGGCCACCACAAGTGGGCTCTCCTATGGCTACACCTTC. This chain joins TRBV27 and TRBJ1-2; 8 bases align to TRBD1. The CDR3 length is 19 residues. Germline loops: CDR1 MNHEY, CDR2 SMNVEV (reference sequence). Trimming cost V 5 bases and J 4 bases; bases outside gene matches: 21.

CDR3 nucleotides: TGTGCCACAACCGGGGCAGGGGGTATCTACGAGCAGTACTTC. Its translation is CATTGAGGIYEQYF. This chain links TRBV28 with TRBJ2-7; 7 bases are a match to TRBD1. The CDR3 runs 14 residues. V shed 10 bases, J shed 3 bases, and the junction held 12 bases outside the gene matches. CDR1 is MDHEN, CDR2 SYDVKM, per germline.

The CDR3 protein is CAWSVGGNTEAFF. The DNA of the CDR3 is TGTGCCTGGAGTGTCGGGGGGAACACTGAAGCTTTCTTT. The chain recombines TRBV30 with TRBJ1-1; a weak D match, TRBD1 (5 bases). The V end was cut by 0 bases, the J end by 1 base, with 6 bases between. The CDR3 totals 13 residues. The V gene's germline CDR1 is GTSNPN and CDR2 SVGIG (reference sequence).

The chain has TRBV19 and TRBJ2-4; D may be TRBD2 (6 bases). The CDR3 is made up of 13 amino acids. Trimming cost V 6 bases and J 8 bases, with 14 bases left between them. Germline V gene data show CDR1 as LNHDA and CDR2 as SQIVND (reference sequence). The CDR3: CASSGTADDIQYF. DNA of the CDR3: TGTGCCAGTAGCGGGACTGCCGACGACATTCAGTACTTC. The whole variable domain, filled in from reference TRBV19 and TRBJ2-4, reads DGGITQSPKYLFRKEGQNVTLSCEQNLNHDAMYWYRQDPGQGLRLIYYSQIVNDFQKGDIAEGYSVSREKKESFPLTVTSAQKNPTAFYLCASSGTADDIQYFGAGTRLSVL.

The chain combines TRBV4-3 with TRBJ2-1; D not certain. The germline V and J ends were trimmed by 1 base and 5 bases, with 12 bases remaining between them. Looked up from germline, CDR1 is LGHNA and CDR2 is YSLEER. There are 15 residues in the CDR3. CDR3 nucleotide sequence: TGCGCCAGCAGCCAAGGTTGGGATCTACACAATGAGCAGTTCTTC. Amino acid sequence: CASSQGWDLHNEQFF.

The chain is built from TRBV6-5 and TRBJ2-1; 10 nucleotides match TRBD1. The ends lost 11 bases at V and 2 bases at J; junction bases unmatched: 6. Germline CDR1 MNHEY, CDR2 SVGAGI. The CDR3 contains 14 residues. CDR3 sequence (DNA): TGTGCCTCGTCGGGGACAGGGGCCTACAATGAGCAGTTCTTC. Encoded protein: CASSGTGAYNEQFF.

The chain has TRBV6-5 and TRBJ1-1, with a weak D call TRBD1 (6 bases). Germline V CDR1 and CDR2: MNHEY, SVGAGI. V was trimmed by 2 bases and J by 4 bases, leaving 17 bases between them. The CDR3 is 16 residues long. The DNA of the CDR3 is TGTGCCAGCAGTTACGCGGACAGAGCGTCCGGCACTGAAGCTTTCTTT. Protein product: CASSYADRASGTEAFF.

V usage is TRBV7-2 and J usage is TRBJ2-1; unclear D gene. The germline gives CDR1 SGHTA, CDR2 FQGNSA. This CDR3 spans 13 amino acids. Trimming took 1 base from V and 6 from J, leaving 7 bases between them. The CDR3 region has the DNA TGTGCCAGCAGCTTAGGGACGTTCAATGAGCAGTTCTTC. This encodes CASSLGTFNEQFF. Looking up the rest from reference TRBV7-2 and TRBJ2-1 gives the full variable domain: GAGVSQSPSNKVTEKGKDVELRCDPISGHTALYWYRQSLGQGLEFLIYFQGNSAPDKSGLPSDRFSAERTGGSVSTLTIQRTQQEDSAVYLCASSLGTFNEQFFGPGTRLTVL.

The rearrangement links TRBV7-9 to TRBJ1-1; 8 bases agree with TRBD1. The CDR3 has 13 residues. V shed 4 bases and J 8 bases; nucleotides not matched to a gene: 6. CDR1 SEHNR and CDR2 FQNEAQ come from the germline V gene (reference sequence). The chain's CDR3 is CASSSQGAQEAFF. The CDR3 DNA reads TGTGCCAGCAGCTCCCAGGGGGCGCAGGAAGCTTTCTTT.

The V gene is TRBV3-1 (or the pseudogene TRBV3-2), the J gene TRBJ1-1; a possible D gene is TRBD1 (5 bases). Deletions cut 3 bases from V and 1 base from J, with 12 bases between. CDR1 and CDR2 from the germline V gene are LGHDT and YNNKEL (reference sequence). This CDR3 spans 15 amino acids. The CDR3 spells CASSQSGGRNTEAFF. In DNA form, the CDR3 reads TGTGCCAGCAGCCAGTCGGGGGGAAGGAACACTGAAGCTTTCTTT.

The chain uses TRBV6-1 and TRBJ1-2; no definite D call. CDR1 is MNHNS, CDR2 SASEGT, per germline. The CDR3 runs 18 residues. The V end was cut by 0 bases, the J end by 5 bases, with 22 bases between. As DNA, the CDR3 is TGTGCCAGCAGTGAAGCTAGAAGCCCAACGGAATATTTTTATGGCTACACCTTC. It specifies CASSEARSPTEYFYGYTF.

V is TRBV9 and J is TRBJ2-3; D is uncertain. V was cut by 0 bases and J by 0 bases, with 5 bases left in between. The germline V gene encodes CDR1 SGDLS and CDR2 YYNGEE. CDR3 size: 14 residues. The CDR3 region has the DNA TGTGCCAGCAGCGTAGGATTCAGCACAGATACGCAGTATTTT. Its protein product is CASSVGFSTDTQYF.

The chain combines TRBV5-1 with TRBJ2-1, with D perhaps matching TRBD1 or TRBD2 (6 bases each). CDR1 SGHRS and CDR2 YFSETQ come from the germline V gene. V was cut by 10 bases and J by 6 bases, with 20 bases left in between. The CDR3 consists of 14 residues. This chain's CDR3 is CASQGRGDFNEQFF. CDR3 DNA sequence: TGCGCCTCTCAGGGGCGGGGTGACTTCAATGAGCAGTTCTTC.

The chain joins TRBV10-2 to TRBJ1-1; D call uncertain. The CDR3 length is 13 residues. V lost 4 bases to trimming and J lost 4 bases, with 10 bases between them. Germline-derived CDR1 and CDR2 are WSHSY and SAAADI. The CDR3 DNA reads as TGCGCCAGCAGTGGGGGTCGGGGCACTGAAGCTTTCTTT. Its translation: CASSGGRGTEAFF.

The chain has TRBV6-2 or TRBV6-3 and TRBJ2-4; TRBD1 aligns across 7 bases. V lost 7 bases, J lost 12 bases, and 12 bases stayed unmatched. This CDR3 spans 13 amino acids. The germline CDR1 and CDR2 sequences are MNHEY and SVGEGT. The CDR3 nucleotides read TGTGCCAGCAACCCCCAGGGGGATCGGGGTCAGTACTTC. It is translated as CASNPQGDRGQYF.

The chain uses TRBV28 and TRBJ2-7; 8 bases are a match to TRBD1. J gave up 4 bases and V 2 bases, and 4 bases lay outside the gene matches. Germline V gives CDR1 MDHEN, CDR2 SYDVKM. CDR3 length: 14 residues. The CDR3 DNA is TGTGCCAGCAGTTTACAGGGGGCTAAATACGAGCAGTACTTC. This translates into CASSLQGAKYEQYF.